A few counts support the clone carrying this T cell receptor (beta chain). Its antigen is unknown. These data are taken from a study of cytomegalovirus exposure and HLA in healthy donors. General study points: Reports showed the classifier diagnosing cytomegalovirus status with high specificity and sensitivity. Most TCR sequences were rare, but some public TCRs occurred in many donors. An assumption of roughly uniform sequencing depth across donors underlay the presence/absence analyses.

The PCR had 60 Vbeta and 13 Jbeta primers. The method was immunoSEQ multiplex PCR; TCRdb's version includes in-frame clones alone and lacks a portion of them. The data show about 93,000 clones, approximately 64% seen once. Per germline, CDR1 MNHEY and CDR2 SVGAGI. This CDR3 is 15 amino acids long. With 6 bases removed from V and 4 bases from J, the gap between germline ends came to 19 bases. V and J are TRBV6-5 and TRBJ2-7; tentatively, D is TRBD1 (5 bases). The clonotype originates from a boy between 10 and 17 years old in good health and CMV-seropositive. Sequencing input: PBMCs. The CDR3 loop is CASSRDPRTSYEQYF. The CDR3 nucleotides are TGTGCCAGCAGCCGAGACCCTAGGACATCTTACGAGCAGTACTTC.